A single sample gave rise to the 26 T cell receptor beta chains below, sequenced in a study of blood T cell repertoires in COVID-19. Measured with immunoSEQ multiplex PCR; TCRdb has only the in-frame clones, and not every one. The sample shows roughly 230,000 clones, around 90% of them seen only once. Material for sequencing was peripheral blood. The receptors shown here come from a woman between 55 and 75 years old with COVID-19, enrolled during active disease.

The chain joins TRBV27 to TRBJ1-1, with D possibly TRBD1 on 5 matching bases. Trimming took off 8 bases at V and 1 base at J, with 11 bases between the two ends. Germline CDR1 reads MNHEY; CDR2 reads SMNVEV (reference sequence). This CDR3 region has 13 residues. The CDR3 DNA reads as TGTGCCAGCGGGGCAGTGGAGAACACTGAAGCTTTCTTT. Translated, it gives CASGAVENTEAFF.

This clone occurred a few times. This rearrangement joins TRBV7-9 to TRBJ1-2, with 7 bases lining up with TRBD1. The CDR3 contains 13 residues. The junction had 4 bases not matched to a gene; V was cut back by 2 bases and J by 7 bases. Looked up from germline, CDR1 is SEHNR and CDR2 is FQNEAQ (reference sequence). CDR3 sequence (DNA): TGTGCCAGCAGCTTATCGACAGGGAGTGGCTACACCTTC. Protein sequence: CASSLSTGSGYTF. Combining the CDR3 with reference TRBV7-9 and TRBJ1-2 gives the whole variable domain DTGVSQNPRHKITKRGQNVTFRCDPISEHNRLYWYRQTLGQGPEFLTYFQNEAQLEKSRLLSDRFSAERPKGSFSTLEIQRTEQGDSAMYLCASSLSTGSGYTFGSGTRLTVV.

The gene calls are TRBV10-2 and TRBJ1-1; D is ambiguous. In germline, CDR1 is WSHSY, CDR2 SAAADI. This CDR3 is 15 amino acids long. The ends were cut back, 5 bases at V and 0 bases at J, with 13 bases in the middle. The DNA for the CDR3 is TGCGCCAGCAGTACTCGACACCGACTGAACACTGAAGCTTTCTTT. Residues: CASSTRHRLNTEAFF.

The chain uses TRBV7-6 and TRBJ1-1; 8 bases map to TRBD1. Germline CDR1 reads SGHVS; CDR2 reads FNYEAQ. The CDR3 loop spans 15 amino acids. V trimming: 1 base; J trimming: 7 bases; junction bases outside the gene matches: 8. CDR3 DNA: TGTGCCAGCAGCTTAGGAAGACAGGGGCGGGTTGAAGCTTTCTTT. This translates into CASSLGRQGRVEAFF.

J is TRBJ2-7 and V is TRBV4-1; D perhaps matches TRBD2 (6 bases). The CDR3 is made up of 15 amino acids. Germline V gene lookup returns CDR1 MGHRA and CDR2 YSYEKL. Deletions cut 3 bases from V and 0 bases from J, with 12 bases between. Here the CDR3 DNA reads TGCGCCAGCAGCCAGGAGCGGGTGGGCTCCTACGAGCAGTACTTC. Translated, it gives CASSQERVGSYEQYF.

The rearrangement joins TRBV3-1 (or the pseudogene TRBV3-2) to TRBJ2-3; TRBD2 matches at 8 bases. Germline V lookup: CDR1 LGHDT, CDR2 YNNKEL (reference sequence). This CDR3 is built from 19 residues. V shed 3 bases, J shed 0 bases, and the junction held 14 bases outside the gene matches. CDR3: CASSHRGGERSPSTDTQYF. Written as DNA, the CDR3 is TGTGCCAGCAGCCATCGGGGGGGGGAAAGGAGCCCTAGCACAGATACGCAGTATTTT.

The chain combines TRBV6-2 or TRBV6-3 with TRBJ2-2, with 7 positions matching TRBD1. CDR3 length equals 17 residues. The germline V gene encodes CDR1 MNHEY and CDR2 SVGEGT. V gave up 6 bases and J gave up 3 bases; unmatched junction bases: 13. For the CDR3, the DNA is TGTGCCAGCAGCAAAGCCGCACAGGGGCCCTACACCGGGGAGCTGTTTTTT. Translation: CASSKAAQGPYTGELFF.

V usage is TRBV6-6 and J usage is TRBJ1-6, with a possible D match to TRBD1 (5 bases). This CDR3 comprises 15 residues. The V end was cut by 10 bases, the J end by 4 bases, with 17 bases between. Germline CDR1 MNHNY, CDR2 SVGAGI (reference sequence). Here the CDR3 DNA reads TGTGCCACCTCTTCCGAGGACACTTATAATTCACCCCTCCACTTT. It yields the protein CATSSEDTYNSPLHF.

The chain links TRBV6-5 to TRBJ1-2, with 8 bases fitting TRBD1. The CDR3 is 13 amino acids. Germline V gene sequence: CDR1 MNHEY, CDR2 SVGAGI. V lost 7 bases and J lost 5; bases outside the gene matches: 6. The CDR3, as DNA: TGTGCCAGCAACATCAGGGGGCCATATGGCTACACCTTC. Translation: CASNIRGPYGYTF.

The rearrangement links TRBV7-2 to TRBJ1-4; D perhaps matches TRBD1 (5 bases). Trimming left V 5 bases short and J 5 bases short, with 18 bases between. The CDR3 is 16 residues long. Germline CDR1 reads SGHTA; CDR2 reads FQGNSA. In nucleotides, the CDR3 is TGTGCCAGCAGCCCCGGGGAGGGGTTGAAGAATGAAAAACTGTTTTTT. Encoded protein: CASSPGEGLKNEKLFF.

This chain connects TRBV7-9 to TRBJ1-2; TRBD1 matches 10 bases. The CDR3 totals 15 residues. CDR1 and CDR2 from the germline V gene are SEHNR and FQNEAQ (reference sequence). J was trimmed by 8 bases and V by 2 bases; bases with no gene match: 8. The DNA of the CDR3 is TGTGCCAGCAGCTTAAACGACAGGGGGCTGTACGGCTACACCTTC. It is translated as CASSLNDRGLYGYTF.

CDR3 nucleotide sequence: TGTGCCAGCAGTGATTACTTCAATGAGCAGTTCTTC. This gives the protein CASSDYFNEQFF. This sequence joins TRBV3-1 (or the pseudogene TRBV3-2) and TRBJ2-1; the D is unclear. This CDR3 spans 12 amino acids. Trimming took 6 bases from V and 6 from J, leaving 9 bases between them. From germline, CDR1 is LGHDT and CDR2 YNNKEL (reference sequence).

The chain combines TRBV29-1 with TRBJ2-2, with D unclear. This CDR3 comprises 11 residues. Per germline, CDR1 SQVTM and CDR2 ANQGSEA. The V gene lost 7 bases and the J gene lost 5 bases, with 8 bases spanning the gap. Written as DNA, the CDR3 is TGCAGCGCTGCCAGGACCGGGGAGCTGTTTTTT. Protein sequence: CSAARTGELFF.

The CDR3 region is CASSQGIGSGGGYTF. DNA for the CDR3: TGCGCCAGCAGCCAAGGGATAGGGTCAGGGGGAGGCTACACCTTC. The rearrangement links TRBV4-3 to TRBJ1-2; TRBD1 matches 7 bases. The CDR3 consists of 15 residues. Germline lookup yields CDR1 LGHNA and CDR2 YSLEER. Trimming at V came to 1 base and at J to 8 bases, leaving 10 bases not matched to a gene.

The chain carries TRBV6-5 and TRBJ1-1; TRBD1 aligns across 7 bases. V gave up 6 bases and J gave up 4 bases; unmatched junction bases: 11. The germline CDR1 and CDR2 sequences are MNHEY and SVGAGI. This CDR3 spans 15 amino acids. As DNA, the CDR3 is TGTGCCAGCAGCTATGGAATAGGGGGCGTCACTGAAGCTTTCTTT. Translation gives CASSYGIGGVTEAFF.

The chain is built from TRBV12-2 and TRBJ1-3; TRBD1 was called by the table and not checked on the DNA. TRBV12-2 is a pseudogene segment. CDR3 length: 15 residues. The CDR3, as DNA: TGTGCAAGTCGCACGGTACAACAGGGCGGAAACACCATATATTTT. It translates to CASRTVQQGGNTIYF.

The CDR3 region has the DNA TGTGCCACCCGACAGGGATATGGCTACACCTTC. Protein sequence: CATRQGYGYTF. This rearrangement joins TRBV27 to TRBJ1-2; 7 bases align to TRBD1. Germline V gives CDR1 MNHEY, CDR2 SMNVEV (reference sequence). This CDR3 is built from 11 residues. Trimming took 10 bases from V and 5 from J; bases not matched to a gene: 4.

This clone appeared a single time. The chain has TRBV30 and TRBJ1-5; no clear D gene. The CDR3 extends over 14 amino acids. V gave up 0 bases and J gave up 4 bases, with 10 bases separating them. Germline CDR1 GTSNPN, CDR2 SVGIG (reference sequence). For the CDR3, the DNA is TGTGCCTGGAGTGTACCGTCCGAGAATCAGCCCCAGCATTTT. It encodes CAWSVPSENQPQHF.

This clone was recorded once. The sample carries other DNA sequences with the same CDR3. The chain carries TRBV5-6 and TRBJ1-2; 8 bases map to TRBD1. The CDR3 runs 15 residues. V gave up 0 bases and J gave up 1 base; unmatched junction bases: 2. Germline values: CDR1 SGHDT, CDR2 YYEEEE. This chain's CDR3 is CASSLGDRGNYGYTF. CDR3 DNA sequence: TGTGCCAGCAGCTTGGGTGACAGGGGTAACTATGGCTACACCTTC.

The chain recombines TRBV6-2 or TRBV6-3 with TRBJ1-5, with D possibly TRBD1 on 6 matching bases. Germline V CDR1 and CDR2: MNHEY, SVGEGT. V was pared by 4 bases and J by 7 bases, with 14 bases between. This CDR3 has 14 amino acids. CDR3 sequence reads: CASSSQGSSQPQHF. DNA of the CDR3: TGTGCCAGCAGTTCGCAGGGGAGTAGCCAGCCCCAGCATTTT.

The rearrangement joins TRBV11-2 to TRBJ2-2, with D unresolved. Between the trimmed V and J ends, which lost 5 bases and 1 base, there was a span of 8 bases. Germline V CDR1 and CDR2: SGHAT, FQNNGV. The CDR3 totals 14 residues. CDR3 amino acids: CASSIVMNTGELFF. CDR3 bases: TGTGCCAGCAGCATCGTTATGAACACCGGGGAGCTGTTTTTT. Drawing the rest from reference TRBV11-2 and TRBJ2-2, the complete variable domain is EAGVAQSPRYKIIEKRQSVAFWCNPISGHATLYWYQQILGQGPKLLIQFQNNGVVDDSQLPKDRFSAERLKGVDSTLKIQPAKLEDSAVYLCASSIVMNTGELFFGEGSRLTVL.

This clone has just one count. The chain uses TRBV6-5 and TRBJ1-4; the D is unclear. CDR1 and CDR2 (germline): MNHEY, SVGAGI. The CDR3 is 15 residues long. V was clipped by 4 bases and J by 8 bases, with 17 bases between them. CDR3 region: CASSSNLGFREKLFF. The CDR3 nucleotides are TGTGCCAGCAGTTCGAACTTGGGCTTCAGAGAAAAACTGTTTTTT.

This chain uses TRBV4-2 with TRBJ2-3; 8 bases line up with TRBD2. The CDR3 contains 17 residues. CDR1 and CDR2 (germline): LGHNA, YNFKEQ. Germline trimming cut 0 bases from V and 1 base from J; bases unmatched to any gene: 6. The CDR3 coding sequence is TGTGCCAGCAGCCAAGAGGCTTCAGCGGGGGGCACAGATACGCAGTATTTT. It codes for CASSQEASAGGTDTQYF.

The gene calls are TRBV11-1 and TRBJ2-7, with D maybe TRBD1 (6 bases). The ends were cut back, 4 bases at V and 2 bases at J, with 12 bases in the middle. The CDR3 sequence is 14 residues long. Germline CDR1 reads SGHAT; CDR2 reads FQDESV (reference sequence). The CDR3 protein is CASSYTNRAYEQYF. The CDR3 DNA sequence: TGTGCCAGCAGCTACACGAACAGGGCCTACGAGCAGTACTTC.

The CDR3 here is CASSLAMGLTEAFF. The CDR3 DNA follows: TGTGCCAGCAGCTTAGCGATGGGGCTCACTGAAGCTTTCTTT. The J gene is TRBJ1-1, the V gene TRBV7-2; maybe TRBD1 (5 bases). CDR3 length: 14 amino acids. CDR1 is SGHTA, CDR2 FQGNSA, per germline. Trimming took 0 bases from V and 4 from J, leaving 9 bases between them.

The gene calls are TRBV23-1 and TRBJ2-7; TRBD1 is a possible D gene (6 bases). TRBV23-1 is an ORF; its function is uncertain. The V gene lost 2 bases and the J gene lost 0 bases, with 20 bases spanning the gap. The CDR3 is made up of 18 amino acids. CDR3 amino acids: CASSQRTVSQYHSYEQYF. The CDR3 region has the DNA TGCGCCAGCAGTCAAAGGACAGTTTCCCAATATCACTCCTACGAGCAGTACTTC.